The 26 T cell receptor beta chains reported below all come from one sample, sequenced in a study of a mutant IDH1 vaccine in newly diagnosed glioma (dated by TCRdb to about 2021). These receptors' antigens are unknown. The receptor library was made with the immunoSEQ multiplex PCR assay. Entries here come from immuneACCESS through TCRdb and include only in-frame sequences with V and J called. Some clones fail to appear in such tables; in the studies checked, an unresolved V gene covers under half of the shortfall, and the cause of the remainder is unknown. A total of more than 30,000 clones appear in this sample, about 80% of them only once. Jointly, the top ten make up 29% of the sample. What this sample's time point label stands for: week 47, end of study. Every vaccine dose consisted of 300 ug of a 20-mer mutant IDH1 peptide in Montanide, administered subcutaneously together with topical imiquimod.

The sample in question was PBMCs, obtained from a glioma patient whose treatment included an IDH1 peptide vaccine. Receptors originate from a man under 40 with glioma.

The V call is TRBV27, the J call TRBJ2-5; D remains unclear. This CDR3 is built from 10 residues. V was trimmed by 2 bases and J by 5 bases, leaving 0 bases between them. Germline loops: CDR1 MNHEY, CDR2 SMNVEV (reference sequence). The CDR3, as DNA: TGTGCCAGCAGTTTAGAGACCCAGTACTTC. Translating gives CASSLETQYF.

A few counts support this clone. V usage is TRBV19 and J usage is TRBJ1-5; 7 bases are shared with TRBD1. Germline V gene lookup returns CDR1 LNHDA and CDR2 SQIVND (reference sequence). This CDR3 contains 12 residues. V was pared by 4 bases and J by 16 bases, with 10 bases of the junction left unmatched. In nucleotides, the CDR3 is TGTGCCAGTAGTACGGGAGCGACAGGGCAACATTTT. This translates into CASSTGATGQHF.

The chain uses TRBV19 and TRBJ1-6; no definite D call. The CDR3 loop spans 12 amino acids. CDR1 is LNHDA and CDR2 is SQIVND in the germline V gene (reference sequence). V lost 5 bases and J 13 bases, leaving 12 bases between the germline ends. In DNA, the CDR3 is TGTGCCAGTAGTCCCCACCGGGAGCCCCTCCACTTT. Amino acid sequence: CASSPHREPLHF.

This clone has a handful of counts. This sequence joins TRBV27 and TRBJ2-7; TRBD2 matches 9 bases. The CDR3 length is 15 residues. Germline V lookup: CDR1 MNHEY, CDR2 SMNVEV (reference sequence). Trimming cost V 1 base and J 2 bases; bases outside gene matches: 3. In DNA form, the CDR3 reads TGTGCCAGCAGTTTATTCGCGGGAGGGCCCTACGAGCAGTACTTC. Amino acid sequence: CASSLFAGGPYEQYF.

This clone is a singleton in its sample. The CDR3 nucleotides are TGTGCCAGTAGTATAGTAGGACTCTCATATGACAATGAGCAGTTCTTC. Encoded protein: CASSIVGLSYDNEQFF. V gene TRBV19 combines with J gene TRBJ2-1, with a tentative D call TRBD2 (5 bases). Trimming pared 1 base from V and 5 bases from J, leaving 15 bases between. The CDR3 runs 16 residues. CDR1 and CDR2 from the germline V gene are LNHDA and SQIVND (reference sequence).

The chain links TRBV4-2 to TRBJ2-7; perhaps TRBD2 as D (6 bases). Germline V lookup: CDR1 LGHNA, CDR2 YNFKEQ. This CDR3 has 15 amino acids. V lost 2 bases and J 3 bases, leaving 14 bases between the germline ends. CDR3 in amino acids: CASSQPGGRGYEQYF. DNA of the CDR3: TGTGCCAGCAGCCAACCAGGAGGGCGTGGCTACGAGCAGTACTTC.

The chain employs TRBV5-6 and TRBJ2-7, with D tentatively TRBD2 (6 bases). Trimming took off 1 base at V and 1 base at J, with 12 bases between the two ends. The germline V gene has CDR1 SGHDT and CDR2 YYEEEE. The CDR3 sequence is 15 residues long. CDR3 region: CASSLRGKTSYEQYF. CDR3 DNA: TGTGCCAGCAGCTTGCGCGGGAAAACTTCCTACGAGCAGTACTTC.

The chain employs TRBV19 and TRBJ1-4; the match to TRBD1 covers 8 bases. V gave up 2 bases and J gave up 3 bases; unmatched junction bases: 2. Germline CDR1 and CDR2: LNHDA and SQIVND (reference sequence). This CDR3 is 15 amino acids long. CDR3 region: CASSIMTGANEKLFF. The CDR3 DNA is TGTGCCAGTAGTATAATGACAGGGGCTAATGAAAAACTGTTTTTT. Drawing the rest from reference TRBV19 and TRBJ1-4, the complete variable domain is DGGITQSPKYLFRKEGQNVTLSCEQNLNHDAMYWYRQDPGQGLRLIYYSQIVNDFQKGDIAEGYSVSREKKESFPLTVTSAQKNPTAFYLCASSIMTGANEKLFFGSGTQLSVL.

The CDR3 here is CASRTGLENTIYF. The CDR3 bases are TGTGCCAGCAGAACAGGGTTAGAAAACACCATATATTTT. This chain uses TRBV6-6 with TRBJ1-3, with D possibly matching TRBD1 (6 bases). Trimming cost V 6 bases and J 6 bases, with 12 bases left between them. Germline CDR1 MNHNY, CDR2 SVGAGI (reference sequence). This CDR3 is 13 amino acids long.

The genes are TRBV5-4 and TRBJ2-2; D is unclear. Per the germline V gene, CDR1 is SGHNT and CDR2 is YYREEE (reference sequence). The ends were cut back, 4 bases at V and 0 bases at J, with 10 bases in the middle. This CDR3 is 15 amino acids long. CDR3 protein: CASSPRTANTGELFF. CDR3 nucleotides: TGTGCCAGCAGCCCCCGAACAGCGAACACCGGGGAGCTGTTTTTT.

The chain employs TRBV13 and TRBJ2-3, with TRBD2 identical over 15 bases. Germline CDR1 and CDR2: PRHDT and FYEKMQ (reference sequence). CDR3 size: 18 residues. V gave up 5 bases and J gave up 5 bases; unmatched junction bases: 11. The DNA of the CDR3 is TGTGCCAGCAGCCCAGGGACTAGCGGGGGGCCCAGAGGAGATACGCAGTATTTT. Translated: CASSPGTSGGPRGDTQYF.

There are a few counts of this clone. The chain has TRBV29-1 and TRBJ2-3; TRBD2 matches 9 bases. This CDR3 region has 14 residues. The germline gives CDR1 SQVTM, CDR2 ANQGSEA. Losses at the gene ends were 5 bases for V and 2 bases for J; bases not matched to a gene: 5. CDR3 in amino acids: CSVILAGATDTQYF. CDR3 bases: TGCAGCGTTATTTTAGCGGGGGCCACAGATACGCAGTATTTT.

This clone was seen more than once but under ten times. This CDR3 is also generated by other DNA sequences in the sample. The chain recombines TRBV30 with TRBJ1-5; perhaps TRBD1 as D (5 bases). Germline V gives CDR1 GTSNPN, CDR2 SVGIG (reference sequence). The CDR3 is 13 amino acids. The V end was cut by 0 bases, the J end by 6 bases, with 9 bases between. The CDR3 here is CAWSVKGSQPQHF. The CDR3, as DNA: TGTGCCTGGAGTGTAAAGGGGAGTCAGCCCCAGCATTTT.

The chain uses TRBV7-2 and TRBJ2-5; tentative D call: TRBD1 (5 bases). CDR3 length equals 14 residues. CDR1 is SGHTA and CDR2 is FQGNSA in the germline V gene. The germline V and J ends were trimmed by 3 bases and 2 bases, with 10 bases remaining between them. The CDR3 loop reads CASSFWTTQETQYF. The CDR3 DNA reads TGTGCCAGCAGCTTTTGGACAACGCAAGAGACCCAGTACTTC.

This chain uses TRBV5-1 with TRBJ1-2; D is unclear. The CDR3 has 13 residues. Germline CDR1 SGHRS, CDR2 YFSETQ. Trimming took off 4 bases at V and 2 bases at J, with 9 bases between the two ends. This chain's CDR3 is CASSLQENYGYTF. The CDR3 region has the DNA TGCGCCAGCAGCCTCCAGGAAAACTATGGCTACACCTTC. The whole variable domain, filled in from reference TRBV5-1 and TRBJ1-2, reads KAGVTQTPRYLIKTRGQQVTLSCSPISGHRSVSWYQQTPGQGLQFLFEYFSETQRNKGNFPGRFSGRQFSNSRSEMNVSTLELGDSALYLCASSLQENYGYTFGSGTRLTVV.

The chain combines TRBV28 with TRBJ1-1, with 9 bases identical to TRBD1. Germline CDR1 MDHEN, CDR2 SYDVKM. V was pared by 0 bases and J by 7 bases, with 9 bases of the junction left unmatched. This CDR3 spans 16 amino acids. DNA of the CDR3: TGTGCCAGCAGTTTATGGGGACAGGGTGAAGGAGGTGAAGCTTTCTTT. Protein: CASSLWGQGEGGEAFF.

This chain uses TRBV7-8 with TRBJ2-7; 13 bases are a match to TRBD2. The germline CDR1 and CDR2 sequences are SGHVS and FQNEAQ. The CDR3 length is 18 residues. The trim removed 4 bases at V and 2 bases at J, leaving 11 bases unmatched. In DNA form, the CDR3 reads TGTGCCAGCAGCTCAGGACTAGCGGGAGAAAGTGGAGCCTACGAGCAGTACTTC. Residues: CASSSGLAGESGAYEQYF.

The V gene is TRBV4-2, the J gene TRBJ2-4; D is uncertain. Trimming removed 1 base from V and 6 bases from J, with 10 bases in between. CDR1 and CDR2 from the germline V gene are LGHNA and YNFKEQ. CDR3 length: 14 residues. The CDR3 loop is CASSQVQFPNIQYF. The CDR3, as DNA: TGTGCCAGCAGCCAAGTTCAGTTTCCAAACATTCAGTACTTC.

This clone was seen a few times. V gene TRBV6-1 combines with J gene TRBJ1-1; no clear D. The germline V gene has CDR1 MNHNS and CDR2 SASEGT. There are 13 residues in the CDR3. V lost 1 base, J lost 1 base, and 4 bases lay in between. In DNA, the CDR3 is TGTGCCAGCAGTGAAGGGGAGAACACTGAAGCTTTCTTT. This gives the protein CASSEGENTEAFF.

The rearrangement links TRBV5-5 to TRBJ1-2; 8 nucleotides align to TRBD1. CDR3 size: 16 residues. Germline trimming cut 4 bases from V and 3 bases from J; bases unmatched to any gene: 11. The germline gives CDR1 SGHKS, CDR2 YYEKEE (reference sequence). The CDR3 nucleotides are TGTGCCAGCAGCCTTTCTCAGGGGGCGCGACACTATGGCTACACCTTC. Translating gives CASSLSQGARHYGYTF.

This rearrangement joins TRBV5-1 to TRBJ2-2; D may be TRBD1 (6 bases). Deletions cut 7 bases from V and 3 bases from J, with 13 bases between. This CDR3 contains 14 residues. Germline V gives CDR1 SGHRS, CDR2 YFSETQ. The CDR3 protein is CASGKEGDTGELFF. Written as DNA, the CDR3 is TGCGCCAGCGGAAAAGAGGGGGACACCGGGGAGCTGTTTTTT.

The chain combines TRBV7-8 with TRBJ2-3, with 7 bases aligning to TRBD2. Germline CDR1 and CDR2: SGHVS and FQNEAQ. This CDR3 spans 13 amino acids. Trimming took 7 bases from V and 3 from J; bases not matched to a gene: 4. The CDR3 DNA reads TGTGCCAGCACCCGGGGGGTGACAGATACGCAGTATTTT. Translating it yields CASTRGVTDTQYF. The variable domain in full, completed from reference TRBV7-8 and TRBJ2-3, reads GAGVSQSPRYKVAKRGQDVALRCDPISGHVSLFWYQQALGQGPEFLTYFQNEAQLDKSGLPSDRFFAERPEGSVSTLKIQRTQQEDSAVYLCASTRGVTDTQYFGPGTRLTVL.

V gene TRBV6-7 combines with J gene TRBJ1-1, with D possibly matching TRBD1 (6 bases). TRBV6-7 is assigned to the ORF class and has an uncertain function. V lost 8 bases and J lost 4, with 23 bases in between. The length of the CDR3 is 16 residues. In DNA form, the CDR3 reads TGTGCCAGCCCGGTAAAAAATCAGGGGATGGGCACTGAAGCTTTCTTT. Residues: CASPVKNQGMGTEAFF.

The rearrangement joins TRBV5-8 to TRBJ1-6; 9 bases are shared with TRBD1. This CDR3 is 15 amino acids long. Trimming at V came to 2 bases and at J to 9 bases, leaving 6 bases not matched to a gene. Per the germline V gene, CDR1 is SGHTS and CDR2 is YDEGEE. CDR3 sequence (DNA): TGTGCCAGCAGCTTTCTACAGGGGGCCAGTTCACCCCTCCACTTT. Translating it yields CASSFLQGASSPLHF.

This clone was counted only a few times. The chain carries TRBV25-1 and TRBJ2-2; 9 positions match TRBD2. The CDR3 is 14 residues long. Unmatched junction bases numbered 5, after V lost 5 bases and J lost 7 bases. Looked up from germline, CDR1 is MGHDK and CDR2 is SYGVNS. CDR3 amino acids: CASSWSSGSGELFF. The CDR3, as DNA: TGTGCCAGCAGTTGGAGTAGCGGGAGCGGGGAGCTGTTTTTT.

This chain connects TRBV10-2 to TRBJ2-6; TRBD1 matches 7 bases. The CDR3 extends over 14 amino acids. Germline V gene data show CDR1 as WSHSY and CDR2 as SAAADI. Unmatched junction bases numbered 6, after V lost 6 bases and J lost 7 bases. The CDR3 DNA reads TGCGCCAGCAGCGACCCAGGGGGAGCCAACGTCCTGACTTTC. Its protein is CASSDPGGANVLTF.